This T cell receptor beta chain originates from a study of human T cells and chemical hapten exposure. The CDR3 has 16 residues. Per germline, CDR1 WSHSY and CDR2 SAAADI. Deletions cut 4 bases from V and 3 bases from J, with 13 bases between. This clonotype appeared a few times. TCRdb redid the calling of the RACE reads with MiXCR, one entry per CDR3 protein. The table lists some 110,000 distinct CDR3 sequences, about 34% of them singletons, with about 2.7% in the top ten. Time point noted: patch test 3, about 24 weeks after DPC sensitization. This sample's treatment: therapeutic diphenylcyclopropenone sensitization with weekly scalp DPC.

This receptor was taken from a middle-aged man with alopecia areata. Some clones in this sample may be carry-over from other donors' samples. This chain uses TRBV10-2 with TRBJ2-6, with D hard to call. Sequencing used whole blood, obtained in connection with sensitization to the hapten diphenylcyclopropenone (DPC). The chain's CDR3 is CASSGEPAVGANVLTF. The CDR3 nucleotides read TGCGCCAGCAGTGGGGAACCCGCTGTTGGGGCCAACGTCCTGACTTTC.